A few counts support the clone carrying this T cell receptor (beta chain). Antigen: not known. These data belong to a study of T cells in Graves' hyperthyroidism and ophthalmopathy. Study results and limitations: Ophthalmopathy was identified by the model a median 6.5 months ahead of onset. Expanded thyroid clonotypes (above 0.001) were mostly also found in blood.

Germline-derived CDR1 and CDR2 are SNHLY and FYNNEI. Trimming at V came to 4 bases and at J to 5 bases, leaving 4 bases not matched to a gene. This CDR3 spans 14 amino acids. The CDR3 regions of TCR beta were amplified from RNA transcripts. The HTBI primer set was used in a first-round RT-PCR of the TCR CDR3. Via MiXCR, TCRdb re-called the multiplex PCR reads, giving one row per CDR3 protein. The data contain approximately 600,000 distinct CDR3 sequences, more than 20% of them singletons. The material sequenced was blood. The TCR comes from a man aged 25 to 40 with Graves' ophthalmopathy. The chain carries TRBV2 and TRBJ2-5, with 10 bases that match TRBD1. The CDR3 loop reads CASSVTGGMETQYF. For the CDR3, the DNA is TGTGCCAGCAGTGTGACAGGGGGCATGGAGACCCAGTACTTC.